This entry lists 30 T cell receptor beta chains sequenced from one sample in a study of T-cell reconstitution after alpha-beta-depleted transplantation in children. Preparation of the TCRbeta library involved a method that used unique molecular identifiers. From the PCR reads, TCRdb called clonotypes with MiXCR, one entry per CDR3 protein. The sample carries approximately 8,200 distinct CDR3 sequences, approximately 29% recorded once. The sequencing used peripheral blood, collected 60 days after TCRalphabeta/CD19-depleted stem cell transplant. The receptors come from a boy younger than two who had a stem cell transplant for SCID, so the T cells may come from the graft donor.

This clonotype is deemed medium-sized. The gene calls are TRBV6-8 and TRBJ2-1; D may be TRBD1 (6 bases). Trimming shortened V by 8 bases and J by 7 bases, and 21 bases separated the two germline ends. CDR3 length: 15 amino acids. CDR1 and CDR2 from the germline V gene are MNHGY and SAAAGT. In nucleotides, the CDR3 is TGTGCCAGCGGATCCGGGACACATAAAGGGAATGAGCAGTTCTTC. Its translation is CASGSGTHKGNEQFF.

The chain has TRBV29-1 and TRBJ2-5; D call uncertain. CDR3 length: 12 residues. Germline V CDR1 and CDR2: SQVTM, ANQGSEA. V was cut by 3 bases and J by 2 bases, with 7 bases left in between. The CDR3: CSVESPQETQYF. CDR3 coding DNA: TGCAGCGTTGAGAGTCCGCAAGAGACCCAGTACTTC.

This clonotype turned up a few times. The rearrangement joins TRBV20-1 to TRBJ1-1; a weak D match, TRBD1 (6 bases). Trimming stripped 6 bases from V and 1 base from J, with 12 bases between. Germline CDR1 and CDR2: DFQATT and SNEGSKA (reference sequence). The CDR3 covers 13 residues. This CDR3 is CSAGGHPNTEAFF. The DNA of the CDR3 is TGCAGTGCCGGGGGCCACCCGAACACTGAAGCTTTCTTT.

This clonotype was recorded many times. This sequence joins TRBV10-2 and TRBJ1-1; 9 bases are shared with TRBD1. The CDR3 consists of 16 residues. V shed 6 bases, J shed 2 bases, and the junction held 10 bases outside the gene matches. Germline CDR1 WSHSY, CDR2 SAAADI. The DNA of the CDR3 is TGCGCCAGCAGCGAGAAACCGGGACAGGGCAACACTGAAGCTTTCTTT. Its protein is CASSEKPGQGNTEAFF.

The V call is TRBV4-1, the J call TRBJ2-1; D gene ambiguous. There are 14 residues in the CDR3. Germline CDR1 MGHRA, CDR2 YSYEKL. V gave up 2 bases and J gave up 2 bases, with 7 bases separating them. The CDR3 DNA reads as TGCGCCAGCAGCCAATGGGCGGCCTACAATGAGCAGTTCTTC. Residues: CASSQWAAYNEQFF.

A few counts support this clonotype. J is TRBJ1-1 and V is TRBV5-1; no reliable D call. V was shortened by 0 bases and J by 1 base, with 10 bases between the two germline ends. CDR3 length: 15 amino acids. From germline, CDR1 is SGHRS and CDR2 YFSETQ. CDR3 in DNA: TGCGCCAGCAGCTTGGCCCCGACATCGAACACTGAAGCTTTCTTT. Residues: CASSLAPTSNTEAFF.

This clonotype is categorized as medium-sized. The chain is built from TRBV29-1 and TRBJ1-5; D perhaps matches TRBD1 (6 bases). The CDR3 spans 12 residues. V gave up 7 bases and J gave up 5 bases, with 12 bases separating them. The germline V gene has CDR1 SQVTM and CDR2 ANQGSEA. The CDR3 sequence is CSGDTGYQPQHF. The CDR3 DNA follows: TGCAGCGGGGACACAGGGTATCAGCCCCAGCATTTT.

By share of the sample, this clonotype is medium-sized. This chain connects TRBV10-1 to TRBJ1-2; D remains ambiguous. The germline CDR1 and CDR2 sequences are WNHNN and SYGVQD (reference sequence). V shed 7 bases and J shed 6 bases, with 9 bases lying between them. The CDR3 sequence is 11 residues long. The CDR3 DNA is TGCGCCAGCATAGGAGGGAATGGCTACACCTTC. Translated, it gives CASIGGNGYTF.

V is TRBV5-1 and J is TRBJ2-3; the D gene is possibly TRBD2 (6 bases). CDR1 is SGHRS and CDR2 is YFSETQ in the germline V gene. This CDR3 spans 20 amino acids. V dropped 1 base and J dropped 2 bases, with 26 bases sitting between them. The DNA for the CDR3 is TGCGCCAGCAGCTTGTGGAGTCTTCATAGTACGGGAGAAAACACAGATACGCAGTATTTT. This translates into CASSLWSLHSTGENTDTQYF.

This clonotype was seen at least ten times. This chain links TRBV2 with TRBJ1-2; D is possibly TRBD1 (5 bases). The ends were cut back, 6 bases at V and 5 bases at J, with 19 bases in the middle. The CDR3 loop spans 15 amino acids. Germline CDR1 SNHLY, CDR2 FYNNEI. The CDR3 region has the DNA TGTGCCAGCAGCCCCCGAGGGGCCGTTGGGTATGGCTACACCTTC. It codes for CASSPRGAVGYGYTF.

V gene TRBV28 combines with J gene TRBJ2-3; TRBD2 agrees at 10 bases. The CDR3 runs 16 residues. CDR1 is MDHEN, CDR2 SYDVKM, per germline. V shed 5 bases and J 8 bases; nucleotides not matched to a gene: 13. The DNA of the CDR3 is TGTGCCAGCAGTGCCCCCGGAGGAGCGGGAGGGCTTACGCAGTATTTT. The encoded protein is CASSAPGGAGGLTQYF. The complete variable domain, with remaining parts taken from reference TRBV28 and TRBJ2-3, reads DVKVTQSSRYLVKRTGEKVFLECVQDMDHENMFWYRQDPGLGLRLIYFSYDVKMKEKGDIPEGYSVSREKKERFSLILESASTNQTSMYLCASSAPGGAGGLTQYFGPGTRLTVL.

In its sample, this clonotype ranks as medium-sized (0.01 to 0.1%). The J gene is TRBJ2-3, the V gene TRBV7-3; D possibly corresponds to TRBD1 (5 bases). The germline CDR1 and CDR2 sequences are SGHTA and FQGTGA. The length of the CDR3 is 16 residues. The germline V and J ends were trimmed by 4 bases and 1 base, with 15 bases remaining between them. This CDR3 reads CASSSRQSTGTDTQYF. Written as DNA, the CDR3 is TGTGCCAGCAGCTCTCGACAGTCTACTGGCACAGATACGCAGTATTTT. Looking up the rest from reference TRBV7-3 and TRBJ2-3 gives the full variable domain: GAGVSQTPSNKVTEKGKYVELRCDPISGHTALYWYRQSLGQGPEFLIYFQGTGAADDSGLPNDRFFAVRPEGSVSTLKIQRTERGDSAVYLCASSSRQSTGTDTQYFGPGTRLTVL.

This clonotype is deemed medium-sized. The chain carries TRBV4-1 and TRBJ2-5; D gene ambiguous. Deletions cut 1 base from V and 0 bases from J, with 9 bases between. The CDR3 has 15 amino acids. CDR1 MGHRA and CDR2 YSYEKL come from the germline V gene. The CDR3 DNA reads TGCGCCAGCAGCCAAGGCCCGGGCCACCAAGAGACCCAGTACTTC. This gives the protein CASSQGPGHQETQYF.

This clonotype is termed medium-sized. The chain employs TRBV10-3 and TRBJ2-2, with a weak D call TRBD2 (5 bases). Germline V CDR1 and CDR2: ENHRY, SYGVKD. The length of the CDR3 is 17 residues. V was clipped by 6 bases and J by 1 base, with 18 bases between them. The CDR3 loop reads CAISREEVGRNTGELFF. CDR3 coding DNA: TGTGCCATCAGCCGAGAGGAGGTGGGCAGGAACACCGGGGAGCTGTTTTTT.

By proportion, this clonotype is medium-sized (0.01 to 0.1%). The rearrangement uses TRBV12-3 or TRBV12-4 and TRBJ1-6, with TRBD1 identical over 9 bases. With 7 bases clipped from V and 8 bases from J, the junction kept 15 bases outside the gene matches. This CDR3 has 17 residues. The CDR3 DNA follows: TGTGCCAGCATTCCAACGGCGGACAGGGGTTTTTATTCACCCCTCCACTTT. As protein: CASIPTADRGFYSPLHF.

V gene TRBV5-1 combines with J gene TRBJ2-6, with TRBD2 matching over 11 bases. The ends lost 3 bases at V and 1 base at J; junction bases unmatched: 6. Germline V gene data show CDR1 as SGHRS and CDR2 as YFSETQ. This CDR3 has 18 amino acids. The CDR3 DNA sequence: TGCGCCAGCAGCTGGGGACTAGCGGTTATATCTGGGGCCAACGTCCTGACTTTC. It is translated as CASSWGLAVISGANVLTF.

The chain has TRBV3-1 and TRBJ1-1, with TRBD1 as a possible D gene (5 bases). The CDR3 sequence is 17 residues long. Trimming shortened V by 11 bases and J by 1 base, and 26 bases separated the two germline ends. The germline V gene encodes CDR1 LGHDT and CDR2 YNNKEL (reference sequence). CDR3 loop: CACSKQVPWTRNTEAFF. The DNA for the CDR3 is TGTGCCTGCTCCAAGCAGGTCCCTTGGACACGGAACACTGAAGCTTTCTTT. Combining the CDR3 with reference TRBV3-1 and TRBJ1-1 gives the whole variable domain DTAVSQTPKYLVTQMGNDKSIKCEQNLGHDTMYWYKQDSKKFLKIMFSYNNKELIINETVPNRFSPKSPDKAHLNLHINSLELGDSAVYFCACSKQVPWTRNTEAFFGQGTRLTVV.

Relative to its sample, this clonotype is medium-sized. CDR3 DNA: TGCGCCAGCAGCTTGGATCAGGGACAGTTCTTC. Its protein product is CASSLDQGQFF. The genes are TRBV5-1 and TRBJ2-1, with D perhaps matching TRBD1 (5 bases). Trimming cost V 0 bases and J 13 bases, with 8 bases left between them. The CDR3 extends over 11 amino acids. The germline V gene encodes CDR1 SGHRS and CDR2 YFSETQ.

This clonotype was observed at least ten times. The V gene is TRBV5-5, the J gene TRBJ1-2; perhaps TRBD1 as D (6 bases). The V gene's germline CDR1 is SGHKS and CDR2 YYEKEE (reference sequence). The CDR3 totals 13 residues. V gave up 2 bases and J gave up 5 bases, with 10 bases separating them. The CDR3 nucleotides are TGTGCCAGCAGCTTTACAGGGTTATATGGCTACACCTTC. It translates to CASSFTGLYGYTF.

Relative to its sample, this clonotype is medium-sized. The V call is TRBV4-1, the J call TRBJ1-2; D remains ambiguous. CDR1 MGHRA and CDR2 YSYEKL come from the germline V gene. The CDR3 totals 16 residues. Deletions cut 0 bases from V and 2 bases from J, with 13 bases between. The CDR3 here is CASSQEVHRNNYGYTF. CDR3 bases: TGCGCCAGCAGCCAAGAAGTACACCGGAACAACTATGGCTACACCTTC.

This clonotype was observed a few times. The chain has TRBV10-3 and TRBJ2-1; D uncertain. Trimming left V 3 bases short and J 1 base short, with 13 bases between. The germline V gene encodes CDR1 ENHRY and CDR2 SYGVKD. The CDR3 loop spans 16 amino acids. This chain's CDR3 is CAISDRPRGSYNEQFF. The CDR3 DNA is TGTGCCATCAGTGACAGACCCAGAGGATCCTACAATGAGCAGTTCTTC.

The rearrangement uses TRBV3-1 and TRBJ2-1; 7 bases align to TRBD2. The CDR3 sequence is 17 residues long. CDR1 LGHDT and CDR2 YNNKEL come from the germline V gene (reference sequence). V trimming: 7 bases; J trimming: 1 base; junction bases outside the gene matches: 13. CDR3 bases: TGTGCCAGCACCAAGCAGGGCCAGCGGGAATCCTACAATGAGCAGTTCTTC. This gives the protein CASTKQGQRESYNEQFF.

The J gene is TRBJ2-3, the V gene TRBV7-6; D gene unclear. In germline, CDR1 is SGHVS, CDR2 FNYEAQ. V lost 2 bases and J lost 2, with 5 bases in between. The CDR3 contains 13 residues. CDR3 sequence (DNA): TGTGCCAGCAGCTTAAGCTCCACAGATACGCAGTATTTT. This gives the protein CASSLSSTDTQYF.

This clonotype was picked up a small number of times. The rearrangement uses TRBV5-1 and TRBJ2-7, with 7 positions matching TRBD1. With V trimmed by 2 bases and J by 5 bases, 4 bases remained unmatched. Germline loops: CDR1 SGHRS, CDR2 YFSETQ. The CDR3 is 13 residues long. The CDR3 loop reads CASSLGQADEQYF. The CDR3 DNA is TGCGCCAGCAGCTTAGGACAGGCTGACGAGCAGTACTTC. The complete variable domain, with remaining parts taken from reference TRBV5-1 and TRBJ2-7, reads KAGVTQTPRYLIKTRGQQVTLSCSPISGHRSVSWYQQTPGQGLQFLFEYFSETQRNKGNFPGRFSGRQFSNSRSEMNVSTLELGDSALYLCASSLGQADEQYFGPGTRLTVT.

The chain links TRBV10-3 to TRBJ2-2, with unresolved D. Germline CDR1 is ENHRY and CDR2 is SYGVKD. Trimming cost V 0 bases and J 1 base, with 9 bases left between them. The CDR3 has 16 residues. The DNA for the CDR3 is TGTGCCATCAGTGAGTCGTTCCTTAGGAACACCGGGGAGCTGTTTTTT. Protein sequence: CAISESFLRNTGELFF.

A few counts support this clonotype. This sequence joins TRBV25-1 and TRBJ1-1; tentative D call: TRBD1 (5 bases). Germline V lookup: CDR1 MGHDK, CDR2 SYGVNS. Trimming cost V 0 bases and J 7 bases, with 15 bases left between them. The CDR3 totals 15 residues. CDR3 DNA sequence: TGTGCCAGCAGTGAATATGGGGCAATAGTCAGTGAAGCTTTCTTT. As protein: CASSEYGAIVSEAFF.

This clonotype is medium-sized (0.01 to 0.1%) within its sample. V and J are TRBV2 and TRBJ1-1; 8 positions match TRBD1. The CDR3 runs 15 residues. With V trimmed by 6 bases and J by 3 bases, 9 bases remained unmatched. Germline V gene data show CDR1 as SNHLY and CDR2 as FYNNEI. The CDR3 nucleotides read TGTGCCAGCAGACTGGTGACAGGGGTCTACACTGAAGCTTTCTTT. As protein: CASRLVTGVYTEAFF.

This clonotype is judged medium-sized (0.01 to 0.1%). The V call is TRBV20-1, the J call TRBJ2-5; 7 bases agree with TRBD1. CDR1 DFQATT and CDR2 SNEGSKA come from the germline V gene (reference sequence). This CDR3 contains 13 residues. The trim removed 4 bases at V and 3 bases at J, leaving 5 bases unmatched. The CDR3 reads CSAKGTEKETQYF. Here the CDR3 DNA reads TGCAGTGCTAAAGGGACAGAAAAAGAGACCCAGTACTTC.

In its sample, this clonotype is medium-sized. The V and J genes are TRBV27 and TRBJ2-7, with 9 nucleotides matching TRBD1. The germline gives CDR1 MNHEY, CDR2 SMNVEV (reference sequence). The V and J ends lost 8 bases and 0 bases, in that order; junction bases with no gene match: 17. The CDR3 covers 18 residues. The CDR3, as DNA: TGTGCCAGCGGGTCAGACAGGGGGATGGATCAGCACTCCTACGAGCAGTACTTC. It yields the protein CASGSDRGMDQHSYEQYF.

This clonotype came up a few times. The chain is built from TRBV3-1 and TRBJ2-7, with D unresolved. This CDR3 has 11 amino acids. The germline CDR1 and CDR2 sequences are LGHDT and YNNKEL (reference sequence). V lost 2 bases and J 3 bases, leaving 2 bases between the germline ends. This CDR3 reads CASSQIYEQYF. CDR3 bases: TGTGCCAGCAGCCAAATCTACGAGCAGTACTTC.